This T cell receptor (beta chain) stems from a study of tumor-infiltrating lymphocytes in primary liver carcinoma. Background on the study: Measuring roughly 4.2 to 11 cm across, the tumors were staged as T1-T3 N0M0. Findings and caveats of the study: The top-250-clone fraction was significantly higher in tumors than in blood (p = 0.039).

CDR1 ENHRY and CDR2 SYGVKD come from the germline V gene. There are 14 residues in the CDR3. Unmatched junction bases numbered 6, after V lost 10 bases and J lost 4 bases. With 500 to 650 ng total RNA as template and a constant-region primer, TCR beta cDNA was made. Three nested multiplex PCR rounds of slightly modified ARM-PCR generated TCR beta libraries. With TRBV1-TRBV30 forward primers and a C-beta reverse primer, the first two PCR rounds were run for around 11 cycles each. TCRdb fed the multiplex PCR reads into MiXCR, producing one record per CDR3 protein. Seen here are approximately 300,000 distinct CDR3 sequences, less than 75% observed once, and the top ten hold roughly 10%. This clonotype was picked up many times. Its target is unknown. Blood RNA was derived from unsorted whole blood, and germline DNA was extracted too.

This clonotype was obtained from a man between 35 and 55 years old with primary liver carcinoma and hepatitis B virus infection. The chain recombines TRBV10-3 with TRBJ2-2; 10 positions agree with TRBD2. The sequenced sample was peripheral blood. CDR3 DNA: TGTGCCACCGAAGCGGGAGGGTCCACCGGGGAGCTGTTTTTT. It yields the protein CATEAGGSTGELFF.